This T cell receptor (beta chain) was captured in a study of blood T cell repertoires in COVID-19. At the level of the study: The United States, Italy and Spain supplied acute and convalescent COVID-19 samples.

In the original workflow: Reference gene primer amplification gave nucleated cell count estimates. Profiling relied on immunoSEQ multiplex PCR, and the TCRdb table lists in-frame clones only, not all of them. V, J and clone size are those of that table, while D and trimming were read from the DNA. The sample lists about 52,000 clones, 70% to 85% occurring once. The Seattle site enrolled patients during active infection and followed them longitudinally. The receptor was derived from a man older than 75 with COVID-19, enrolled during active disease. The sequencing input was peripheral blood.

The CDR3: CASSLVGQGSLFYNEQFF. The CDR3 nucleotides read TGTGCCAGCAGCTTAGTGGGACAGGGGAGCCTTTTTTACAATGAGCAGTTCTTC. This sequence joins TRBV11-2 and TRBJ2-1; TRBD1 matches 10 bases. Germline V gene lookup returns CDR1 SGHAT and CDR2 FQNNGV. The CDR3 sequence is 18 residues long. V lost 1 base to trimming and J lost 4 bases; unmatched junction nucleotides: 10. Together with reference TRBV11-2 and TRBJ2-1, the CDR3 gives the full variable domain: EAGVAQSPRYKIIEKRQSVAFWCNPISGHATLYWYQQILGQGPKLLIQFQNNGVVDDSQLPKDRFSAERLKGVDSTLKIQPAKLEDSAVYLCASSLVGQGSLFYNEQFFGPGTRLTVL.